One T cell receptor beta chain is described in this entry. Its antigen is as yet unknown. The junction and the germline gene differ at one end; a read error may be behind it. These data come from a study of CD8+CD57+ T cells in acquired aplastic anemia. At the level of the study: When averaged, DNA from sorted CD4+ and CD8+ cells came to 2.5 to 3.5 ug.

Researchers used genomic DNA as the template to profile TCR beta VDJ and CDR3. TCRdb reanalysed the reads using MiXCR and keeps one entry per CDR3 protein. The sample holds roughly 150,000 distinct CDR3 sequences, around half seen once. Study-wide points: Patients and controls shared over 25 CD8+ CDR3 sequences.

Germline CDR1 SNHLY, CDR2 FYNNEI. The CDR3 sequence is 10 residues long. Patients selected for sequencing had displayed CD8+CD57+ cell expansion by flow cytometry. The material sequenced was sorted CD4+, CD8+, or CD8+CD57+ T cells (not recorded which) from PBMCs. The receptor was isolated from a human donor with aplastic anemia. The V call is TRBV2, the J call TRBJ1-2; no clear D gene. The DNA for the CDR3 is TGTGCCAGCAGTAGCGGCCCCATGCGCTTC. It codes for CASSSGPMRF.